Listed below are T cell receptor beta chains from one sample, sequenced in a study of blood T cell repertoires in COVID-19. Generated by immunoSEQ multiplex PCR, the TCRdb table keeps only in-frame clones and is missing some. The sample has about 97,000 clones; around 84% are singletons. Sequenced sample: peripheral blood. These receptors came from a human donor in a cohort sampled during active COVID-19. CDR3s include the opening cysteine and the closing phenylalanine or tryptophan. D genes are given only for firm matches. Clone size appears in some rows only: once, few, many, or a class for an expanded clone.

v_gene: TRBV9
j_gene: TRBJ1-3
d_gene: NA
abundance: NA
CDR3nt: TGTGCCAGCTCCCGGCTGGACTCGAGCTCTGGAAACACCATATATTTT
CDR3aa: CASSRLDSSSGNTIYF

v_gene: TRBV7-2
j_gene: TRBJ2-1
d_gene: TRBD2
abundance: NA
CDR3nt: TGTGCCAGCAGCTTACGCGGGGGGGCCGGTGGCTACAATGAGCAGTTCTTC
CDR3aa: CASSLRGGAGGYNEQFF

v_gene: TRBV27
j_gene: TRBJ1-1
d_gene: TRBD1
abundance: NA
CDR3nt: TGTGCCAGCTTCAAGGGACAGGGGTTTGGAGAAGCTTTCTTT
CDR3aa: CASFKGQGFGEAFF

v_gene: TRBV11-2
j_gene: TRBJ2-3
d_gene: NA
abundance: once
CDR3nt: TGTGCCAGCAGAGGAGGCACAGATACGCAGTATTTT
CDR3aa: CASRGGTDTQYF

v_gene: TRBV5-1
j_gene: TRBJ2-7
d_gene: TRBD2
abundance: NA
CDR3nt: TGCGCCAGCAGCTCTAGCGGGGGGGCGTACGAGCAGTACTTC
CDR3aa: CASSSSGGAYEQYF

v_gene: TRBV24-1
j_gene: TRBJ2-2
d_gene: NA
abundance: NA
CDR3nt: TGTGCCACCAGTGATTCTTACTCATCGGGGACCGGGGAGCTGTTTTTT
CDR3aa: CATSDSYSSGTGELFF

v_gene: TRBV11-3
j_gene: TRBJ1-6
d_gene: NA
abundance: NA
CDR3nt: TGTGCCATCCGAGACAGGACCGTGTTGGATTCACCCCTCCACTTT
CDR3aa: CAIRDRTVLDSPLHF

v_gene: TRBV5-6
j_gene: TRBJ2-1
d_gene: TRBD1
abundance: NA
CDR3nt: TGTGCCAGCAGCTTTGATAGGGGGCCACGAAATGAGCAGTTCTTC
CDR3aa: CASSFDRGPRNEQFF

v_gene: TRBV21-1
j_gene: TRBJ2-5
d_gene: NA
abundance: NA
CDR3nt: TGTGCCAGCACCTCCCCGAAGGTAGCGGGGTACCAAGAGACCCAGTACTTC
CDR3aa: CASTSPKVAGYQETQYF

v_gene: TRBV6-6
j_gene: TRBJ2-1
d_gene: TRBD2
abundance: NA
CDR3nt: TGTGCCAGCAGTTACCCGACTAGCGGGGGGTTGGAAGAGCAGTTCTTC
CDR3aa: CASSYPTSGGLEEQFF

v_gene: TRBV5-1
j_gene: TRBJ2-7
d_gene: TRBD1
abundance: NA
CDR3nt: TGCGCCAGCAGCTCACAGGGGGCTAACTACGAGCAGTACTTC
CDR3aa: CASSSQGANYEQYF

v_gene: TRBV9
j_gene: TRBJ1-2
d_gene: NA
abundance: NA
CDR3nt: TGTGCCAGCAGCGCAAACTATGGCTACACCTTC
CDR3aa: CASSANYGYTF

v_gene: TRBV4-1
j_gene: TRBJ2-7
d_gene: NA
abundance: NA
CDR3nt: TGCGCCAGCAGCCAAGAAAGATTCGAGGTCCTCCCGGGAATTTACGAGCAGTACTTC
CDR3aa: CASSQERFEVLPGIYEQYF

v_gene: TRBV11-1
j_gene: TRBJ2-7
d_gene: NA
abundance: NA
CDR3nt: TGTGCCAGCAGCCGGGCTAGCGCGAACTACGAGCAGTACTTC
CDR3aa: CASSRASANYEQYF

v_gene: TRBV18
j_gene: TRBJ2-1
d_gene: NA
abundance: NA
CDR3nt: TGTGCCAGCTCATTCGGCTTTTCCGGGGTGGGTGAGCAGTTCTTC
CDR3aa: CASSFGFSGVGEQFF

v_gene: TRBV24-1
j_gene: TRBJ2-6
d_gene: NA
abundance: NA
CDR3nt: TGTGCCACCAGCCGGTCTGGGGCCAACGTCCTGACTTTC
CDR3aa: CATSRSGANVLTF

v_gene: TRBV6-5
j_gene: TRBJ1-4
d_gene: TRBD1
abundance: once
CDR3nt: TGTGCCAGCAGTTATTACAGGGGGCGCGATGAAAAACTGTTTTTT
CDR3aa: CASSYYRGRDEKLFF

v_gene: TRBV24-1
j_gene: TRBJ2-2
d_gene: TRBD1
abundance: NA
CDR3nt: TGTGCCACCGGGACAGGGTCCACCGGGGAGCTGTTTTTT
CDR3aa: CATGTGSTGELFF

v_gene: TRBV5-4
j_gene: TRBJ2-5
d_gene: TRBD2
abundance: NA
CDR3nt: TGTGCCAGCAGCTTGGCGAAGCGGGGGATACAAGAGACCCAGTACTTC
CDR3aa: CASSLAKRGIQETQYF

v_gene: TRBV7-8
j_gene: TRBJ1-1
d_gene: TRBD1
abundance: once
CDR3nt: TGTGCCAGCAGCCCCGGGACAGGCGGAGACGCTGTAGCTTTCTTT
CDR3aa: CASSPGTGGDAVAFF

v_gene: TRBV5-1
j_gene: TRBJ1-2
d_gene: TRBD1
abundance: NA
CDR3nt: TGCGCCAGCAGCTTGGCCGGAGGGGGCGCTGGCTACACCTTC
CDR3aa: CASSLAGGGAGYTF

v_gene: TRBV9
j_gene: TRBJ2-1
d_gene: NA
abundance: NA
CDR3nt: TGTGCCAGCAGCGTTCTACAGACCAATGAGCAGTTCTTC
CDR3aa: CASSVLQTNEQFF

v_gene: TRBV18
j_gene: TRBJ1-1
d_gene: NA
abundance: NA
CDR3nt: TGTGCCAGCTCACCCCCAGGTACGGTGAACACTGAAGCTTTCTTT
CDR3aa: CASSPPGTVNTEAFF

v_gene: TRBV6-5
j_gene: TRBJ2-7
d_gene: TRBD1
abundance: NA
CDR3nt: TGTGCCAGCAGCCAACAGGGGATCAAGGACGAGCAGTACTTC
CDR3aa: CASSQQGIKDEQYF

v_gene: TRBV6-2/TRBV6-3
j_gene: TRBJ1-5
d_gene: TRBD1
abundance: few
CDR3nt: TGTGCCAGCAGTCGGACAGGTTGGGGCAATCAGCCCCAGCATTTT
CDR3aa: CASSRTGWGNQPQHF

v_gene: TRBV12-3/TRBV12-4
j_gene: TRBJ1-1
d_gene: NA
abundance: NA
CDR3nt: TGTGCCAGCAGTTCGGGGGGGCTACCTCGGGCTTTCTTT
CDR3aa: CASSSGGLPRAFF

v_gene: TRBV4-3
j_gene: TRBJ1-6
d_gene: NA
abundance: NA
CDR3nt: TGCGCCAGCAGCCAAGATTTGGGACAAGGGCTACCCCTCCACTTT
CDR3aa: CASSQDLGQGLPLHF

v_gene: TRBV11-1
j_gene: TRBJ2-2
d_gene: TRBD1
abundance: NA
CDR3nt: TGTGCCAGCAAAAACACAGGGGGCACCGGGGAGCTGTTTTTT
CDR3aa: CASKNTGGTGELFF

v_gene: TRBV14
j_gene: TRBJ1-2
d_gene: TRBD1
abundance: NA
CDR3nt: TGTGCCAGCAGCCCACTCGACAGGGCCCCATTTGATGGCTACACCTTC
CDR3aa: CASSPLDRAPFDGYTF

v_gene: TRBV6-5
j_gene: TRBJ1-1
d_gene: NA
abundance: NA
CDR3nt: TGTGCCAGCAGTTACTCACGGTGGAACACTGAAGCTTTCTTT
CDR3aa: CASSYSRWNTEAFF

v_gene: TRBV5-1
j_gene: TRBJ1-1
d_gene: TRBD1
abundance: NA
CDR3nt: TGCGCCAGCAGCTTGGTTCCAGGGGGCACTGAAGCTTTCTTT
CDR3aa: CASSLVPGGTEAFF

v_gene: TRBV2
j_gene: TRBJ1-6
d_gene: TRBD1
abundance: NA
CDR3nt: TGTGCCACTCTCCGACAGGGGGTTGGTAGCGCACCCCTCCACTTT
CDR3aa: CATLRQGVGSAPLHF

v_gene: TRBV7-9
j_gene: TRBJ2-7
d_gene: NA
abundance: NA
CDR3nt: TGTGCCAGCAGTCTCCTTGACAGGCCCTACGAGCAGTACTTC
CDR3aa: CASSLLDRPYEQYF

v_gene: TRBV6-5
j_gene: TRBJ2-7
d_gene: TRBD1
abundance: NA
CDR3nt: TGTGCCAGCAGTTACACGGGACAGGGGGCCGAGCAGTACTTC
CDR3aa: CASSYTGQGAEQYF

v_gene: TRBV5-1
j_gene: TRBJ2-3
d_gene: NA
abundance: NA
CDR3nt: TGCGCCAGCAGCTTGGCTGGGAATCGCGGGCATTTAAAGGATACGCAGTATTTT
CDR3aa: CASSLAGNRGHLKDTQYF

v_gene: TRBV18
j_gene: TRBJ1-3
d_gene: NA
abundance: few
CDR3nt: TGTGCCAGCTCACAAAACGGGGAGGCCCCTGGAAACACCATATATTTT
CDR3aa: CASSQNGEAPGNTIYF

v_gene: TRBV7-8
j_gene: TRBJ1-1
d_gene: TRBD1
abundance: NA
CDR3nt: TGTGCCAGCAGCTTCACTTGGATCCGACTCAGGGGGCCGCGCACTGAAGCTTTCTTT
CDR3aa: CASSFTWIRLRGPRTEAFF

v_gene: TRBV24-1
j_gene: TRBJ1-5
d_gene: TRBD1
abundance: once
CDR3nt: TGTGCCACCAGTGCTTCGACAGGGCGCAATCAGCCCCAGCATTTT
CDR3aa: CATSASTGRNQPQHF

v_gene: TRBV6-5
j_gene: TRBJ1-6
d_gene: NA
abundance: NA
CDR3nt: TGTGCCAGCAGTTACTCCCTAAATTCACCCCTCCACTTT
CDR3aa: CASSYSLNSPLHF

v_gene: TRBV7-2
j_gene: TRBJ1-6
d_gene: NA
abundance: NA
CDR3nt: TGTGCCAGCATCGCGGGACGCGGGAATTCACCCCTCCACTTT
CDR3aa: CASIAGRGNSPLHF

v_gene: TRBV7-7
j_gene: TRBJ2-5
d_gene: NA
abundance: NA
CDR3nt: TGTGCTAGCAGCTCAACACCGGTCAGGGGCCAGGGAACCCAGTACTTC
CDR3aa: CASSSTPVRGQGTQYF

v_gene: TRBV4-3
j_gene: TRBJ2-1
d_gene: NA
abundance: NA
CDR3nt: TGCGCCAGCAGCCAAGCCCCGGCAGCGGTTTTTGAGCAGTTCTTC
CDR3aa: CASSQAPAAVFEQFF

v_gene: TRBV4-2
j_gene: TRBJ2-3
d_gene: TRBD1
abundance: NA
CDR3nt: TGTGCCAGCAGCTCCAAATCCAGGACAGGGCACGGGACAGATACGCAGTATTTT
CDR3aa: CASSSKSRTGHGTDTQYF

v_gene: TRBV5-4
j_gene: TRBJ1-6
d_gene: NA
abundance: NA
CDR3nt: TGTGCCAGCAGCTTGGCGTCCACTGGGCCCAATTCACCCCTCCACTTT
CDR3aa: CASSLASTGPNSPLHF

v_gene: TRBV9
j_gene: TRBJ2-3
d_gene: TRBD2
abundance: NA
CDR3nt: TGTGCCAGCAGCGTAGGAGGGCGGGGGGGCCGCACAGATACGCAGTATTTT
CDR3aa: CASSVGGRGGRTDTQYF

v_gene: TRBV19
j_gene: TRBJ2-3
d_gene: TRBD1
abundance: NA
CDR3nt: TGTGCCAGCGCAAGACAGGGGGGGACAGATACGCAGTATTTT
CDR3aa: CASARQGGTDTQYF

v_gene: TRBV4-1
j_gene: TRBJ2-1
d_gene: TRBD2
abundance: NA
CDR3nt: TGCGCCAGCAGCCAAGATTTCACTAGCGGGGGGCTTAAGCAGTTCTTC
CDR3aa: CASSQDFTSGGLKQFF

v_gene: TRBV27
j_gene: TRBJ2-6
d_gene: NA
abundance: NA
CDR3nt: TGTGCCAGCAGCTCACCCACAGGGGCCAACGTCCTGACTTTC
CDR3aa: CASSSPTGANVLTF